These T cell receptor beta chains were read from a single sample in a study of cytomegalovirus exposure and HLA in healthy donors. Data came from immunoSEQ multiplex PCR; TCRdb stores just in-frame clones and leaves some out. The data show about 200,000 clones, around three quarters seen once. Input material: PBMCs. These receptors all stem from a man under 40 in good health and CMV-seronegative. CDR3s include the opening cysteine and the closing phenylalanine or tryptophan. The order of the fields is D gene, V gene, J gene, clone size, CDR3 DNA, CDR3 protein. A D gene is named only where the DNA matches it firmly. Only part of the rows carry a size: once, few, many, or a class if the clone is expanded.

NA,TRBV15,TRBJ1-4,few,TGTGCCACCAGCAGAGATCTTGTACAACCGGAAAAACTGTTTTTT,CATSRDLVQPEKLFF
TRBD1,TRBV7-6,TRBJ2-7,NA,TGTGCCAGCAGCTTAGTGGTGGGGCAGGGGGCGAGCCACGAGCAGTACTTC,CASSLVVGQGASHEQYF
NA,TRBV28,TRBJ1-5,NA,TGTGCCAGCAGATCCACGGACAGTGCTAGCAATCAGCCCCAGCATTTT,CASRSTDSASNQPQHF
TRBD1,TRBV27,TRBJ2-3,NA,TGTGCCAGCAGTTTGTACGACAGGGCTATCGATACGCAGTATTTT,CASSLYDRAIDTQYF
NA,TRBV2,TRBJ2-7,NA,TGTGCCAGCAGATCGGGACAACCTCCCTACGAGCAGTACTTC,CASRSGQPPYEQYF
TRBD1,TRBV2,TRBJ1-1,NA,TGTGCCAGCAGGGAACAGGGGGCGGGGGTGGGCACTGAAGCTTTCTTT,CASREQGAGVGTEAFF
TRBD2,TRBV29-1,TRBJ2-1,few,TGCAGCGTTCAGGGACTAGCGGGGCCGAGCTCCTACAATGAGCAGTTCTTC,CSVQGLAGPSSYNEQFF
TRBD1,TRBV6-4,TRBJ2-2,NA,TGTGCCAGCAGCAGGGCAGGGGGCGACACCGGGGAGCTGTTTTTT,CASSRAGGDTGELFF
TRBD1,TRBV7-6,TRBJ1-5,NA,TGTGCCAGCAGCTTAAAGCAGGGGGCGATGGGCAATCAGCCCCAGCATTTT,CASSLKQGAMGNQPQHF
NA,TRBV5-1,TRBJ2-2,once,TGCGCCAGCAGCTTGGATCGGGGGTTAGCCCGGAGTGCCGGGGAGCTGTTTTTT,CASSLDRGLARSAGELFF
TRBD2,TRBV4-1,TRBJ2-2,NA,TGCGCCAGCAGCCTCTTAGCGGGAGGCGACACCGGGGAGCTGTTTTTT,CASSLLAGGDTGELFF
TRBD1,TRBV5-8,TRBJ1-5,few,TGTGCCAGCAGCTTGGGAACAAGGACAGGGGGGAATCAGCCCCAGCATTTT,CASSLGTRTGGNQPQHF
NA,TRBV29-1,TRBJ2-3,NA,TGCAGCGTTGTGAAGGGGTCTAGCACAGATACGCAGTATTTT,CSVVKGSSTDTQYF
TRBD1,TRBV2,TRBJ2-7,once,TGTGCCAGCAGCACTCAGGGGGCGCATTACGAGCAGTACTTC,CASSTQGAHYEQYF
TRBD2,TRBV5-1,TRBJ2-7,NA,TGCGCCAGCAGCTTACCCGGGACTAGCGGGACGGAGCAGTACTTC,CASSLPGTSGTEQYF
TRBD1,TRBV2,TRBJ1-4,NA,TGTGCCAGCAGTACCCCGACAGGGACGGTGAATGAAAAACTGTTTTTT,CASSTPTGTVNEKLFF
TRBD1,TRBV6-6,TRBJ2-2,NA,TGTGCCAGCGACAGGGCAAACACCGGGGAGCTGTTTTTT,CASDRANTGELFF
NA,TRBV19,TRBJ2-2,NA,TGTGCCAGTACCGCCAGACAGTACGGGGAGCTGTTTTTT,CASTARQYGELFF
NA,TRBV6-1,TRBJ1-5,NA,TGTGCCAGCAGGCCGGTCGTGACAGCGCAGCCCCAGCATTTT,CASRPVVTAQPQHF
NA,TRBV6-1,TRBJ1-2,once,TGTGCCAGCAGTGAAATCTCATGGAGCACCGGGGGCTACACCTTC,CASSEISWSTGGYTF
NA,TRBV14,TRBJ2-7,once,TGTGCCAGCGGAACAGGACGGAACTCCTACGAGCAGTACTTC,CASGTGRNSYEQYF
NA,TRBV27,TRBJ1-1,NA,TGTGCCAGCATCTATCAGGGCCCCACGGGCACTGAAGCTTTCTTT,CASIYQGPTGTEAFF
NA,TRBV27,TRBJ1-6,NA,TGTGCCAGCAGACCACGGAGGGGCAATTCACCCCTCCACTTT,CASRPRRGNSPLHF
TRBD2,TRBV4-1,TRBJ2-7,NA,TGCGCCAGCAGCCAAGGGCTAGCGGTCTCCTACGAGCAGTACTTC,CASSQGLAVSYEQYF
TRBD2,TRBV19,TRBJ2-1,once,TGTGCCAGTAGCAATAGCGGGAGCCCCTACAATGAGCAGTTCTTC,CASSNSGSPYNEQFF
NA,TRBV4-1,TRBJ1-2,NA,TGCGCCAGCAGCCTTAACCAGGGTGCTAACTATGGCTACACCTTC,CASSLNQGANYGYTF
TRBD2,TRBV7-3,TRBJ2-7,NA,TGTGCCAGCAGCTCGGATAGCGGGAGCCCCTACGAGCAGTACTTC,CASSSDSGSPYEQYF
NA,TRBV5-1,TRBJ1-6,NA,TGCGCCAGCAGCTTGAATCAGTTGGGCTTGGGGGGTTCACCCCTCCACTTT,CASSLNQLGLGGSPLHF
NA,TRBV28,TRBJ2-3,NA,TGTGCCAGCAGTTTGCAGGGGCCCCTCTTTAGCACAGATACGCAGTATTTT,CASSLQGPLFSTDTQYF
TRBD1,TRBV14,TRBJ2-1,NA,TGTGCCAGCAGCCAAACAGGGGCCTGGGGTTACAATGAGCAGTTCTTC,CASSQTGAWGYNEQFF
TRBD1,TRBV15,TRBJ2-7,NA,TGTGCCACCAGCAGAGATGACAACAGGGGTTACGAGCAGTACTTC,CATSRDDNRGYEQYF
NA,TRBV18,TRBJ1-3,NA,TGTGCCAGCTCACCCCTTGGCCTCTCTGGAAACACCATATATTTT,CASSPLGLSGNTIYF
TRBD2,TRBV19,TRBJ2-2,NA,TGTGCCACCAAAAGTACGGCGGGAGGTAGACACGGGGAGCTGTTTTTT,CATKSTAGGRHGELFF
TRBD2,TRBV11-2,TRBJ2-3,NA,TGTGCCAGCAGCAACCAGGGACTAGCGGGAGAAGATACGCAGTATTTT,CASSNQGLAGEDTQYF
NA,TRBV27,TRBJ1-1,once,TGTGCCAGCAGTTATGGTAGGAACACTGAAGCTTTCTTT,CASSYGRNTEAFF
TRBD1,TRBV6-1,TRBJ2-1,few,TGTGCCAGCAGTGACGGACAGGGCTCCTACAATGAGCAGTTCTTC,CASSDGQGSYNEQFF
NA,TRBV7-9,TRBJ1-1,few,TGTGCCAGCAGAGCGGGACAACTGGGAACTGAAGCTTTCTTT,CASRAGQLGTEAFF
NA,TRBV10-1,TRBJ2-2,NA,TGCGCCAGCAGTGCAGGGGCGAACACCGGGGAGCTGTTTTTT,CASSAGANTGELFF
NA,TRBV11-2,TRBJ1-1,NA,TGTGCCAGCAGACAAACAGTGAACACTGAAGCTTTCTTT,CASRQTVNTEAFF
NA,TRBV6-5,TRBJ1-2,NA,TGTGCCAGCAGCCCCTTGGCCCTCTCGTATGGCTACACCTTC,CASSPLALSYGYTF
TRBD2,TRBV5-1,TRBJ2-7,NA,TGCGCCAGCAGCTCGACTAGCGGGGACCTGGAGCAGTACTTC,CASSSTSGDLEQYF
NA,TRBV14,TRBJ2-2,NA,TGTGCCAGCAGCCAAGATCGGACCGGGGAGCTGTTTTTT,CASSQDRTGELFF
NA,TRBV5-8,TRBJ1-1,NA,TGTGCCAGCAGCTTGGGGCAGGTCCGCACTGAAGCTTTCTTT,CASSLGQVRTEAFF
TRBD1,TRBV28,TRBJ2-1,few,TGTGCCAGCAAATCCCCCGGGACAGGGGCACTCAATGAGCAGTTCTTC,CASKSPGTGALNEQFF
TRBD2,TRBV9,TRBJ2-3,NA,TGTGCCAGCAGCGTCGACCCTAGCGGGACGAACAGGGATACGCAGTATTTT,CASSVDPSGTNRDTQYF
TRBD1,TRBV28,TRBJ1-2,NA,TGTGCCAGCAGTCTCTACTGGGACAGGGGGAACTATGGCTACACCTTC,CASSLYWDRGNYGYTF
TRBD2,TRBV6-5,TRBJ2-7,NA,TGTGCCAGCAGGGCCGGGCTAGCGGGCTCCTACGAGCAGTACTTC,CASRAGLAGSYEQYF
NA,TRBV14,TRBJ1-2,NA,TGTGCCAGCAGCCAAGGCCAGGGGCGTGGCTACACCTTC,CASSQGQGRGYTF
NA,TRBV25-1,TRBJ2-7,NA,TGTGCCAGCAGTTTCGGGAGTTTTTACGAGCAGTACTTC,CASSFGSFYEQYF
TRBD1,TRBV28,TRBJ1-5,NA,TGTGCCAGCAGGGGCGGGGGACAGGGAAACAATCAGCCCCAGCATTTT,CASRGGGQGNNQPQHF
NA,TRBV7-7,TRBJ2-1,NA,TGTGCCAGCAGCCGCGCCGAGGGAGGCCCCTACAATGAGCAGTTCTTC,CASSRAEGGPYNEQFF
TRBD2,TRBV2,TRBJ2-2,NA,TGTGCCAGCTCTGGACTAGCGGGAGCCGGGGAGCTGTTTTTT,CASSGLAGAGELFF
TRBD2,TRBV5-1,TRBJ2-5,NA,TGCGCCAGCAGCTTTACTAGCGGGAGGGAAGAGACCCAGTACTTC,CASSFTSGREETQYF
NA,TRBV27,TRBJ1-5,NA,TGTGCCAGCAGTCTCATCTCAGGGAATCAGCCCCAGCATTTT,CASSLISGNQPQHF